Given below is one T cell receptor (beta chain) in context. The primer mix had 60 Vbeta and 13 Jbeta primers. Using immunoSEQ multiplex PCR, the repertoire was profiled, and TCRdb retains in-frame clones only, with some absent. The table shows approximately 100,000 clones, with 64% occurring only once. These data belong to a study of cytomegalovirus exposure and HLA in healthy donors. This TCR came from a human donor in good health. Sequenced sample: PBMCs.

The CDR3 loop is CASSLTGYYEQYF. CDR3 in DNA: TGCGCCAGCAGCTTAACAGGTTACTACGAGCAGTACTTC. The rearrangement links TRBV5-1 to TRBJ2-7; weak D call: TRBD1 (5 bases). Germline CDR1 reads SGHRS; CDR2 reads YFSETQ. Trimming took off 2 bases at V and 3 bases at J, with 9 bases between the two ends. The CDR3 is made up of 13 amino acids.